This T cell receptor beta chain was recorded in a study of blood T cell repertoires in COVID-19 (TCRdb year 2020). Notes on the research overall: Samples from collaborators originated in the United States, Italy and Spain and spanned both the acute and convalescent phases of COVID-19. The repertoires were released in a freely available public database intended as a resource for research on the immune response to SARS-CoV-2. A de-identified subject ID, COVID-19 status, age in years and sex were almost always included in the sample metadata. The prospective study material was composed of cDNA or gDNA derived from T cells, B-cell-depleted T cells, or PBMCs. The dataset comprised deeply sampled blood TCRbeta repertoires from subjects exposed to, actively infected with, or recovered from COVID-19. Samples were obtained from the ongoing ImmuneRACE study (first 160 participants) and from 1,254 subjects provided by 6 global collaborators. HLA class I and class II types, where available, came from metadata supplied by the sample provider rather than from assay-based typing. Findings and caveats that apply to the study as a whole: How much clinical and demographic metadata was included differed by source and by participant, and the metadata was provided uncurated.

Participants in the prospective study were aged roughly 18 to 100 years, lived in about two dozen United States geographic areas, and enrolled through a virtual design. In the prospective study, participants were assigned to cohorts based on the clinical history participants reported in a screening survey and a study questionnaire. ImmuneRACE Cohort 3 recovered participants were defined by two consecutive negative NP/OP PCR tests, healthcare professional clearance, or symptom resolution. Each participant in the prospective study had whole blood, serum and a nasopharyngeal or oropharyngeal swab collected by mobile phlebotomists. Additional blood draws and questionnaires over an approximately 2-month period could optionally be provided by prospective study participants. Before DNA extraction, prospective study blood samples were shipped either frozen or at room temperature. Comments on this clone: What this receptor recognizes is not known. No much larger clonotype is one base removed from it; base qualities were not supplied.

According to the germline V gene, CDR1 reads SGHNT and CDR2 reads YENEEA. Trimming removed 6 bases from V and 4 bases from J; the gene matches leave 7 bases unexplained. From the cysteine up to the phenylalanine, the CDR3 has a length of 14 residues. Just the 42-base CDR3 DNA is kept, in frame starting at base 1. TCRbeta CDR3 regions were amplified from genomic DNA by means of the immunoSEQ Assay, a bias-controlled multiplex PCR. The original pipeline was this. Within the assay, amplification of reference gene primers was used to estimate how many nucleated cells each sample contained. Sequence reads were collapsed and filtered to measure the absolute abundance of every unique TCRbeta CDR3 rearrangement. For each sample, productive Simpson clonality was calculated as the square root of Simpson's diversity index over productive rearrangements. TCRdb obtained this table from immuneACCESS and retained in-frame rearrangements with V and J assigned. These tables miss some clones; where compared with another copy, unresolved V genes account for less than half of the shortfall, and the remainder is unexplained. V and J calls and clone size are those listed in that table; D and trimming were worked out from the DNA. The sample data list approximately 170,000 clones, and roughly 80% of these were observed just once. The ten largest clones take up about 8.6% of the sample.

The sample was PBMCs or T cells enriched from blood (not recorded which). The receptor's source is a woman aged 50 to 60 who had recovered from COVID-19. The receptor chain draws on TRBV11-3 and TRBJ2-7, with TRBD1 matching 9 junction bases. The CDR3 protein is CASSSDRGSYEQYF. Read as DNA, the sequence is TGTGCCAGCAGTTCGGACAGGGGAAGTTACGAGCAGTACTTC.